The 8 T cell receptor beta chains listed next were all sequenced from one sample in a study of Ad26.COV2.S vaccination and SARS-CoV-2 variants. Measured with immunoSEQ multiplex PCR; TCRdb has only the in-frame clones, and not every one. The repertoire includes over 350,000 clones, around nine tenths of them detected once, and 3.5% sits in the top ten. The treatment was: around 19 received Ad26.COV2.S at low or high dose, single or two shots; about 5 received placebo; per-sample allocation not given. Samples came from day 63 after the first vaccine or placebo injection. The source material was peripheral blood, sampled in a trial of Ad26.COV2.S vaccine versus placebo. The receptors originated from a person between 18 and 59 years old who received the Ad26.COV2.S COVID-19 vaccine or a placebo.

Notes on this clone: The identical CDR3 is also encoded by other nucleotide sequences in the sample. This sequence joins TRBV29-1 and TRBJ1-1, with 8 nucleotides matching TRBD1. V was pared by 5 bases and J by 4 bases, with 0 bases of the junction left unmatched. This CDR3 spans 11 amino acids. The germline CDR1 and CDR2 sequences are SQVTM and ANQGSEA. The DNA of the CDR3 is TGCAGCGTTACAGGGGGCACTGAAGCTTTCTTT. Translation gives CSVTGGTEAFF.

The V gene is TRBV5-1, the J gene TRBJ2-2; D is possibly TRBD1 or TRBD2 (6 bases each). CDR1 is SGHRS and CDR2 is YFSETQ in the germline V gene. With 0 bases removed from V and 3 bases from J, the gap between germline ends came to 9 bases. The CDR3 is made up of 15 amino acids. The CDR3 region is CASSLAGAHTGELFF. The DNA for the CDR3 is TGCGCCAGCAGCTTGGCGGGGGCCCACACCGGGGAGCTGTTTTTT.

This rearrangement joins TRBV7-2 to TRBJ1-1; D gene unclear. Germline CDR1 is SGHTA and CDR2 is FQGNSA. CDR3 length: 13 residues. V was pared by 1 base and J by 2 bases, with 5 bases between. CDR3: CASSLGFNTEAFF. In DNA form, the CDR3 reads TGTGCCAGCAGCTTAGGGTTTAACACTGAAGCTTTCTTT.

The CDR3 nucleotides are TGTGCCAGCAGCTTAGGAGCAAACACCGGGGAGCTGTTTTTT. Residues: CASSLGANTGELFF. The chain is built from TRBV11-3 and TRBJ2-2; D gene uncertain. This CDR3 is 14 amino acids long. V was shortened by 1 base and J by 2 bases, with 5 bases between the two germline ends. Germline assignment: CDR1 SGHNT and CDR2 YENEEA.

The rearrangement links TRBV5-1 to TRBJ1-1; D possibly corresponds to TRBD1 (5 bases). Looked up from germline, CDR1 is SGHRS and CDR2 is YFSETQ. V lost 6 bases and J lost 0, with 9 bases in between. The CDR3 runs 13 residues. Written as DNA, the CDR3 is TGCGCCAGCAACCGGGACTTGAACACTGAAGCTTTCTTT. It encodes CASNRDLNTEAFF.

The J gene is TRBJ1-4, the V gene TRBV10-2, with D perhaps matching TRBD1 (6 bases). V was cut by 5 bases and J by 3 bases, with 13 bases left in between. The CDR3 spans 15 residues. CDR1 and CDR2 from the germline V gene are WSHSY and SAAADI. The CDR3 is CASSYSGTPNEKLFF. The CDR3 bases are TGCGCCAGCAGTTACTCCGGGACACCTAATGAAAAACTGTTTTTT.

The V and J genes are TRBV10-3 and TRBJ2-3; 9 nucleotides align to TRBD2. The CDR3 runs to 16 residues. Germline CDR1 is ENHRY and CDR2 is SYGVKD. Losses at the gene ends were 4 bases for V and 6 bases for J; bases not matched to a gene: 11. The chain's CDR3 is CAISGRERGVEDTQYF. The DNA for the CDR3 is TGTGCCATCAGTGGAAGGGAGCGGGGGGTAGAGGATACGCAGTATTTT.

V and J are TRBV5-5 and TRBJ1-1, with unresolved D. V was pared by 0 bases and J by 2 bases, with 5 bases between. The CDR3 length is 13 residues. Germline CDR1 reads SGHKS; CDR2 reads YYEKEE (reference sequence). The chain's CDR3 is CASSLEVNTEAFF. CDR3 sequence (DNA): TGTGCCAGCAGCTTGGAGGTTAACACTGAAGCTTTCTTT. The variable domain in full, with the rest retrieved from reference TRBV5-5 and TRBJ1-1, is DAGVTQSPTHLIKTRGQQVTLRCSPISGHKSVSWYQQVLGQGPQFIFQYYEKEERGRGNFPDRFSARQFPNYSSELNVNALLLGDSALYLCASSLEVNTEAFFGQGTRLTVV.